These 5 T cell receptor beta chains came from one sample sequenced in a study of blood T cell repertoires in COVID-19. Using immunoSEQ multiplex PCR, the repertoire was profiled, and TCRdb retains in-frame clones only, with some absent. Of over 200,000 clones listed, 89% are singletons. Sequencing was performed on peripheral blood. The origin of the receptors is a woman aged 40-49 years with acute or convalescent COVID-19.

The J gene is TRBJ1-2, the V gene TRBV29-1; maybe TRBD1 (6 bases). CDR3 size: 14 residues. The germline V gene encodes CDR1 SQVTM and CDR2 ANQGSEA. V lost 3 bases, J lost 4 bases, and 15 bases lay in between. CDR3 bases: TGCAGCGTTGAGGGGCAGGGGATTGGCTATGGCTACACCTTC. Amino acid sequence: CSVEGQGIGYGYTF.

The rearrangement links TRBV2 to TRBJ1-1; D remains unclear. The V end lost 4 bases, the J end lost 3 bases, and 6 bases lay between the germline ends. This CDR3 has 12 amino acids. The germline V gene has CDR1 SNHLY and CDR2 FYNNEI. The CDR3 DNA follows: TGTGCCAGCAGTGCACGGTACACTGAAGCTTTCTTT. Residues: CASSARYTEAFF.

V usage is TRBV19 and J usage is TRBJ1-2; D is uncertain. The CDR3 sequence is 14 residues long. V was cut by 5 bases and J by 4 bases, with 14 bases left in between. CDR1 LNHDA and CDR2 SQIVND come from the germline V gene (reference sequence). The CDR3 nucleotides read TGTGCCAGTAGTCGGAGCTCCGACCTCTATGGCTACACCTTC. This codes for CASSRSSDLYGYTF.

The CDR3 coding sequence is TGCGCCAGCAGCCAAGACGACTACACCACAGATACGCAGTATTTT. Translating gives CASSQDDYTTDTQYF. The chain carries TRBV4-1 and TRBJ2-3; maybe TRBD2 (5 bases). Trimming cost V 0 bases and J 2 bases, with 9 bases left between them. The CDR3 sequence is 15 residues long. In germline, CDR1 is MGHRA, CDR2 YSYEKL.

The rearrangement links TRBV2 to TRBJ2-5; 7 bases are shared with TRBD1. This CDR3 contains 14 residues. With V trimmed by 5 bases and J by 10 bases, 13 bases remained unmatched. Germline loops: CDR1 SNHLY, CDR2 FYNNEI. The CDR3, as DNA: TGTGCCAGCAGTATGACAGGGCGCCGGATAGTCCAGTACTTC. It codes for CASSMTGRRIVQYF.